This TCR beta chain is from a study of T cells in Graves' hyperthyroidism and ophthalmopathy. Hyperthyroidism, newly diagnosed and lasting under 2 months, affected patients aged 18 to 65. Patients with uncontrolled infections, other autoimmune diseases, pregnancy or lactation were excluded. Orbital computed tomography, thyroid ultrasound, serum thyroxine and TRAb, and clinical symptoms together informed the diagnoses. The V gene's germline CDR1 is DFQATT and CDR2 SNEGSKA (reference sequence). The CDR3 is made up of 13 amino acids. Study-wide findings and caveats: Within blood appeared most thyroid clonotypes that had expanded above 0.001.

This clonotype was found once. Its antigen is undetermined. RNA transcripts were the template for amplifying TCR beta CDR3 regions. Carried out on the TCR CDR3, a first-round RT-PCR used the HTBI primer set. MiXCR was run by TCRdb on the multiplex PCR reads, yielding one entry per CDR3 protein. The repertoire holds roughly 570,000 distinct CDR3 sequences, with about half as singletons. The sequencing input was peripheral blood or thyroid tissue (not recorded which). This chain links TRBV20-1 with TRBJ2-7; D might be TRBD1 (6 bases). The J call could be wrong; TRBJ2-1 is a better fit for the DNA end. This TCR was sampled from a woman younger than 35 with Graves' hyperthyroidism. In DNA form, the CDR3 reads TGCAGTGCTAGTTCTAGACAGGTCAATGAGCAGTTCTTC. Its protein is CSASSRQVNEQFF.